These T cell receptor beta chains were read from a single sample in a study of T cells after yellow fever vaccination. TCRdb independently ran MiXCR on the 5' RACE reads; one entry per CDR3 protein. The repertoire holds under 500,000 distinct CDR3 sequences, around a sixth seen once, with 15% to 20% in the top ten. The sequencing here drew on PBMCs, taken before the yellow fever booster vaccination. Every receptor here comes from a man aged 18 to 35 who received the YFV17D yellow fever vaccine. The CDR3 runs from the conserved cysteine through the conserved F or W. The order of the fields is V gene, D gene, clone size, J gene, CDR3 DNA, CDR3 protein. D genes are given only for firm matches. The listing skips clone size in some rows; elsewhere it reads once, few, many or a size class.

V: TRBV19
D: TRBD2
size: many
J: TRBJ2-1
DNA: TGTGCCAGTAGTATAGGGGCCCAGCGGGGACCGAACTACAATGAGCAGTTCTTC
CDR3: CASSIGAQRGPNYNEQFF

V: TRBV7-6
D: TRBD1
size: .
J: TRBJ2-3
DNA: TGTGCCAGCAGCTCGCACCCCGGGACAGGCTCCACAGATACGCAGTATTTT
CDR3: CASSSHPGTGSTDTQYF

V: TRBV27
D: .
size: once
J: TRBJ2-3
DNA: TGTGCCAGCAGTTCACTCAAATCCGGGACGAGCCGACCAGATACGCAGTATTTT
CDR3: CASSSLKSGTSRPDTQYF

V: TRBV5-5
D: .
size: few
J: TRBJ2-2
DNA: TGTGCCAGCAGCCAGGGGAGGACAGTGTGGACCGGGGAGCTGTTTTTT
CDR3: CASSQGRTVWTGELFF

V: TRBV3-1
D: .
size: few
J: TRBJ1-6
DNA: TGTGCCACCCAGACGGGGGCCTCTTATAATTCACCCCTCCACTTT
CDR3: CATQTGASYNSPLHF

V: TRBV12-3/TRBV12-4
D: TRBD2
size: .
J: TRBJ2-3
DNA: TGTGCCAGCAGGAACGCGGGGGGGAAAAGCACAGATACGCAGTATTTT
CDR3: CASRNAGGKSTDTQYF

V: TRBV6-6
D: .
size: few
J: TRBJ2-2
DNA: TGTGCCAGCAGTTACAGTTGGACGGCGGCCTTGGGAACCGGGGAGCTGTTTTTT
CDR3: CASSYSWTAALGTGELFF

V: TRBV7-6
D: .
size: .
J: TRBJ2-6
DNA: TGTGCCAGCAGCATTGACAGCTCTGGGGCCAACGTCCTGACTTTC
CDR3: CASSIDSSGANVLTF

V: TRBV21-1
D: .
size: few
J: TRBJ2-5
DNA: TGTGCCAGCAGCGTTGAACAGTGCTCCCAAGAGACCCAGTACTTC
CDR3: CASSVEQCSQETQYF

V: TRBV18
D: .
size: .
J: TRBJ1-5
DNA: TGTGCCAGCTCCCCCGACAGGCAGCCCCAGCATTTT
CDR3: CASSPDRQPQHF

V: TRBV6-5
D: TRBD1
size: .
J: TRBJ2-7
DNA: TGTGCCAGCAGTCGGTCGAGGGACAGCACCTACGAGCAGTACTTC
CDR3: CASSRSRDSTYEQYF

V: TRBV12-3/TRBV12-4
D: .
size: .
J: TRBJ1-2
DNA: TGTGCCAGCAGTGCGGACAGCGTTTATGGCTACACCTTC
CDR3: CASSADSVYGYTF

V: TRBV20-1
D: .
size: few
J: TRBJ2-6
DNA: TGCAGTGTAAGCCAAGGGGCTGGGGCCAACGTCCTGACTTTC
CDR3: CSVSQGAGANVLTF

V: TRBV20-1
D: TRBD1
size: .
J: TRBJ1-5
DNA: TGCAGTGCTAGAGTTTGGGACAGGGAGAATCAGCCCCAGCATTTT
CDR3: CSARVWDRENQPQHF

V: TRBV5-1
D: TRBD1
size: few
J: TRBJ1-2
DNA: TGCGCCAGCAGCTCCCGGACAGGGTCGGGTAACTATGGCTACACCTTC
CDR3: CASSSRTGSGNYGYTF

V: TRBV27
D: .
size: many
J: TRBJ1-5
DNA: TGTGCCAGCAGTTTCGGTGGTCAGCCCCAGCATTTT
CDR3: CASSFGGQPQHF

V: TRBV4-3
D: .
size: many
J: TRBJ2-4
DNA: TGCGCCAGCAGCCAAGGTCGTATTCAGTACTTC
CDR3: CASSQGRIQYF

V: TRBV20-1
D: .
size: many
J: TRBJ2-1
DNA: TGCAGCCCCCCCCTGGCAGGGAGGATCTTC
CDR3: CSPPLAGRIF

V: TRBV12-3/TRBV12-4
D: TRBD1
size: .
J: TRBJ1-2
DNA: TGTGCCAGCACCAGGGACAGTTATGGCTACACCTTC
CDR3: CASTRDSYGYTF

V: TRBV10-1
D: .
size: .
J: TRBJ2-1
DNA: TGCGCCAGCAGTGAGTCAGGTGGAAATGAGCAGTTCTTC
CDR3: CASSESGGNEQFF

V: TRBV27
D: .
size: .
J: TRBJ1-6
DNA: TGTGCCAGCAGGATTCAGGAGACAAGTACTCCGGGGAGTTCACCCCTCCACTTT
CDR3: CASRIQETSTPGSSPLHF

V: TRBV27
D: TRBD1
size: few
J: TRBJ1-2
DNA: TGTGCCAGCAGTGACAGGGTCGGCTATGGCTACACCTTC
CDR3: CASSDRVGYGYTF

V: TRBV5-1
D: .
size: few
J: TRBJ2-7
DNA: TGCGCCAGCAGCTTGGAGGGGGGGATTCCCTACGAGCAGTACTTC
CDR3: CASSLEGGIPYEQYF

V: TRBV4-1
D: .
size: .
J: TRBJ1-5
DNA: TGCGCCAGCAGCCAAGCTTTTGGACTCAATCAGCCCCAGCATTTT
CDR3: CASSQAFGLNQPQHF

V: TRBV10-3
D: .
size: .
J: TRBJ2-4
DNA: TGTGCCATCAGTGAGACAGGGCCCCTGGGGATTCAGTACTTC
CDR3: CAISETGPLGIQYF

V: TRBV28
D: .
size: .
J: TRBJ2-5
DNA: TGTGCCAGCAGTCTCCAGAGAACCCAGTACTTC
CDR3: CASSLQRTQYF

V: TRBV24-1
D: .
size: .
J: TRBJ2-3
DNA: TGTGCCACCAGTGATTTGAGAGGGTCAGATACGCAGTATTTT
CDR3: CATSDLRGSDTQYF

V: TRBV4-2
D: .
size: few
J: TRBJ2-2
DNA: TGTGCCAGCAGCCAAGACGTGGGGGCCGGGGAGCTGTTTTTT
CDR3: CASSQDVGAGELFF

V: TRBV5-1
D: .
size: .
J: TRBJ2-7
DNA: TGCGCCAGCAGCTTATCCGCGGCGGGGCTCTCCTACGAGCAGTACTTC
CDR3: CASSLSAAGLSYEQYF

V: TRBV5-6
D: .
size: few
J: TRBJ2-1
DNA: TGTGCCAGCAGCGGCAACAGGGCTGCTGAGCAGTTCTTC
CDR3: CASSGNRAAEQFF

V: TRBV29-1
D: .
size: .
J: TRBJ2-6
DNA: TGCAGCGTAGATGGTGGCCCTGCGGCCTCTGGGGCCAACGTCCTGACTTTC
CDR3: CSVDGGPAASGANVLTF

V: TRBV28
D: .
size: many
J: TRBJ1-2
DNA: TGTGCCAGCAGCTCCCCCGGAAAAGGCTACACCTTC
CDR3: CASSSPGKGYTF

V: TRBV12-3/TRBV12-4
D: TRBD1
size: .
J: TRBJ1-2
DNA: TGTGCCAGCACTACCGGACAGGGTTATGGCTACACCTTC
CDR3: CASTTGQGYGYTF

V: TRBV28
D: .
size: few
J: TRBJ1-5
DNA: TGTGCCAGCAGTTATACTGGACAAGGCAATCAGCCCCAGCATTTT
CDR3: CASSYTGQGNQPQHF

V: TRBV2
D: TRBD2
size: few
J: TRBJ2-5
DNA: TGTGCCAGCAACCGACTAGCGGGGGCTCCGGGGACCCAGTACTTC
CDR3: CASNRLAGAPGTQYF

V: TRBV14
D: .
size: .
J: TRBJ2-2
DNA: TGTGCCAGCAGCCAAGTAGACCAGAACACCGGGGAGCTGTTTTTT
CDR3: CASSQVDQNTGELFF

V: TRBV7-2
D: TRBD2
size: many
J: TRBJ2-1
DNA: TGTGCCAGCAGCTTAGCGACTAGCGGGCTCTACAATGAGCAGTTCTTC
CDR3: CASSLATSGLYNEQFF

V: TRBV5-1
D: .
size: few
J: TRBJ2-7
DNA: TGCGCCAGCAGGTCCCCCTCCTACGAGCAGTACTTC
CDR3: CASRSPSYEQYF

V: TRBV6-5
D: TRBD1
size: few
J: TRBJ1-1
DNA: TGTGCCAGCCGACGGGACAGGGTAAGAATGAACACTGAAGCTTTCTTT
CDR3: CASRRDRVRMNTEAFF

V: TRBV6-2/TRBV6-3
D: .
size: .
J: TRBJ1-3
DNA: TGTGCCAGCAGTTACTCGTATGCGACAGCGCCTGGACCCGGAAACACCATATATTTT
CDR3: CASSYSYATAPGPGNTIYF

V: TRBV7-2
D: .
size: many
J: TRBJ1-2
DNA: TGTGCCAGCAGCCCGTACACTCTCTATGGCTACACCTTC
CDR3: CASSPYTLYGYTF

V: TRBV7-2
D: TRBD1
size: few
J: TRBJ1-3
DNA: TGTGCCAGCAGCAGGGCAGGGGGCGGAAACACCATATATTTT
CDR3: CASSRAGGGNTIYF

V: TRBV29-1
D: .
size: .
J: TRBJ2-1
DNA: TGCAGCGTGTGGGGGGGGCGCGGGTACAATGAGCAGTTCTTC
CDR3: CSVWGGRGYNEQFF

V: TRBV9
D: .
size: few
J: TRBJ1-6
DNA: TGTGCCAGCAGCGTCCGGCAGGCCGATTCACCCCTCCACTTT
CDR3: CASSVRQADSPLHF

V: TRBV6-2/TRBV6-3
D: TRBD2
size: .
J: TRBJ2-3
DNA: TGTGCCAGCAGTTACTCCCTGGAGGGAGGGTACACAGATACGCAGTATTTT
CDR3: CASSYSLEGGYTDTQYF

V: TRBV12-3/TRBV12-4
D: .
size: few
J: TRBJ1-4
DNA: TGTGCCAGCAGTTTTGGGGACTATAAGGGTGAAAAACTGTTTTTT
CDR3: CASSFGDYKGEKLFF

V: TRBV6-2/TRBV6-3
D: TRBD2
size: few
J: TRBJ2-1
DNA: TGTGCCAGCATCTTGGGACTAGCGGGGGGTGGCTCCTACAATGAGCAGTTCTTC
CDR3: CASILGLAGGGSYNEQFF

V: TRBV4-3
D: TRBD1
size: .
J: TRBJ1-2
DNA: TGCGCCAGCAGCCAAGATCGAGGGGGCGCAGGCTATGGCTACACCTTC
CDR3: CASSQDRGGAGYGYTF

V: TRBV27
D: .
size: .
J: TRBJ1-2
DNA: TGTGCCAGCAGTTTTCAGGGCGGAAATGGCTACACCTTC
CDR3: CASSFQGGNGYTF

V: TRBV12-3/TRBV12-4
D: TRBD2
size: .
J: TRBJ2-1
DNA: TGTGCCAGCAGGACCCCCCGGGGGCAGCGGGGGATCAATGAGCAGTTCTTC
CDR3: CASRTPRGQRGINEQFF

V: TRBV6-5
D: .
size: .
J: TRBJ1-4
DNA: TGTGCCAGCAGTCGAGTTGGAAGTTCTGAAAAACTGTTTTTT
CDR3: CASSRVGSSEKLFF

V: TRBV5-1
D: TRBD1
size: few
J: TRBJ2-1
DNA: TGCGCCAGCAGCTCTGACGGACAGGGCCGGCAGTTCTTC
CDR3: CASSSDGQGRQFF

V: TRBV12-3/TRBV12-4
D: TRBD2
size: few
J: TRBJ2-5
DNA: TGTGCCAGCAGTCCCATAGCGGGGGCGGGGGAGACCCAGTACTTC
CDR3: CASSPIAGAGETQYF

V: TRBV29-1
D: .
size: few
J: TRBJ2-1
DNA: TGCAGCGTTGTGTCGGGGGGCCTGCGGGATGAGCAGTTCTTC
CDR3: CSVVSGGLRDEQFF